A selection of T cell receptor beta chains follows, all from one sample in a study of T cells after yellow fever vaccination. TCRdb reprocessed the 5' RACE reads with MiXCR, giving one entry per CDR3 protein. The sample shows roughly 400,000 distinct CDR3 sequences, roughly a sixth of them seen only once. The source was PBMCs, collected before the yellow fever booster vaccination. The receptors here all came from a man between 18 and 29 years old who received the YFV17D yellow fever vaccine. Each CDR3 is given with its conserved first and last residue. Each record gives: J gene, V gene, CDR3 protein.

j_gene: TRBJ2-7; v_gene: TRBV5-1; CDR3aa: CASSGPGQGYSYEQYF
j_gene: TRBJ2-7; v_gene: TRBV27; CDR3aa: CASSFSDRVYEQYF
j_gene: TRBJ2-5; v_gene: TRBV7-2; CDR3aa: CASSPNQRGVEETQYF
j_gene: TRBJ2-2; v_gene: TRBV7-2; CDR3aa: CASSLERLREGELFF
j_gene: TRBJ2-3; v_gene: TRBV7-2; CDR3aa: CASSHPGLGYSDTQYF
j_gene: TRBJ2-7; v_gene: TRBV9; CDR3aa: CASSVASGRGGSEQYF
j_gene: TRBJ1-2; v_gene: TRBV7-2; CDR3aa: CASSPGGGWGYTF
j_gene: TRBJ2-3; v_gene: TRBV29-1; CDR3aa: CSVAPGRSDTQYF
j_gene: TRBJ2-3; v_gene: TRBV29-1; CDR3aa: CSVDPTDTQYF
j_gene: TRBJ1-1; v_gene: TRBV20-1; CDR3aa: CSARAPGQGAEAFF
j_gene: TRBJ1-1; v_gene: TRBV7-9; CDR3aa: CASSLWGSEAFF
j_gene: TRBJ2-3; v_gene: TRBV5-1; CDR3aa: CASSLLGYGTDTQYF
j_gene: TRBJ2-7; v_gene: TRBV20-1; CDR3aa: CSARVGLAGLLEQYF
j_gene: TRBJ1-1; v_gene: TRBV29-1; CDR3aa: CSADRTDSEAFF
j_gene: TRBJ1-4; v_gene: TRBV10-3; CDR3aa: CAIGRSNEKLFF